This TCR beta chain was retrieved from a study of shared clonotypes between healthy human individuals. With regard to this clone: Its antigen remains unidentified.

The CDR3 spans 13 residues. CDR1 and CDR2 from the germline V gene are MDHEN and SYDVKM. The study's findings and limits: Relative to memory subsets, naive subsets generally showed larger estimated richness. Rarefaction showed sorted-subset sequencing was incomplete despite large depth. The study found lower generation probabilities in non-shared clonotypes than in those shared by all four donors.

The assay was carried out at the deep level. Generated by immunoSEQ multiplex PCR, the TCRdb table keeps only in-frame clones and is missing some. The table lists approximately 500,000 clones, about 95% of them singletons. Sequenced input: naive CD4+ T cells sorted from blood. Regarding subset: CD45RA+ positively selected. The source of this sequence is a woman in her 30s in good health. V and J are TRBV28 and TRBJ2-5; D gene unclear. The better agreement between TRBJ2-7 and the DNA end casts doubt on the J call. In nucleotides, the CDR3 is TGTGCCAGCAGTTTCGCGAGAGTTAACGAGCAGTACTTC. This encodes CASSFARVNEQYF.